The subject of this entry is one TCR beta chain. Its antigen remains unknown. The data belong to a study of CD8+ T cells in alopecia areata. Overall study findings and caveats: Sequenced scalp T cells also include alphabeta T cells resident in normal skin. Compared with mice, patients displayed less clear TCR sharing, possibly for HLA-related reasons.

Germline V gene sequence: CDR1 MGHDK, CDR2 SYGVNS. V was cut by 4 bases and J by 7 bases, with 8 bases left in between. This CDR3 region has 13 residues. CD4+ cells belonging to roughly 5 patients, who were in the biomarker study, were further sorted into CD25+CD127- cells. The authors sorted CD4+ and CD8+ T cells from PBMCs. The authors extracted RNA and reverse transcribed it into cDNA as the sequencing template. The table came from immunoSEQ multiplex PCR; TCRdb's copy has only in-frame clones and leaves some out. The sample carries 13,000 to 15,000 clones, around 50% recorded once. This TCR derives from a human donor with alopecia areata. The chain has TRBV25-1 and TRBJ1-6; D not certain. Sequencing was done on a sample of CD4+ Tregs sorted from blood. The CDR3 protein is CASSASPNSPLHF. The CDR3 DNA reads as TGTGCCAGCAGTGCCAGCCCAAATTCACCCCTCCACTTT.